These 2 T cell receptor beta chains share one sample of origin, sequenced in a study of early T cells in non-severe SARS-CoV-2 infection. TCRdb fed the 5' RACE reads into MiXCR, producing one record per CDR3 protein. The top ten clones hold approximately 5% of a sample with roughly 20,000 distinct CDR3 sequences, about 4.4% of them seen once. Specimen: whole blood. The source is an adult who was a healthcare worker with PCR-confirmed SARS-CoV-2 infection or an uninfected control (not recorded which).

This clonotype is labeled medium-sized (0.01 to 0.1%). This rearrangement joins TRBV10-2 to TRBJ2-5; no clear D gene. V was clipped by 6 bases and J by 4 bases, with 18 bases between them. CDR1 WSHSY and CDR2 SAAADI come from the germline V gene. CDR3 length: 15 amino acids. The CDR3 DNA reads TGCGCCAGCAGCTCAACTACTGCGTTCTTAGAGACCCAGTACTTC. This gives the protein CASSSTTAFLETQYF.

This chain uses TRBV7-9 with TRBJ2-2; 7 nucleotides agree with TRBD2. Germline V lookup: CDR1 SEHNR, CDR2 FQNEAQ (reference sequence). Trimming took 10 bases from V and 1 from J; bases not matched to a gene: 6. CDR3 size: 14 residues. The CDR3 DNA follows: TGTGCCACCATGTCTAGCGGGAACACCGGGGAGCTGTTTTTT. It specifies CATMSSGNTGELFF.